The sequence of this T cell receptor beta chain was determined in a study of T cells after somatic rescue of genetic block. Generated by immunoSEQ multiplex PCR, the TCRdb table keeps only in-frame clones and is missing some. Of roughly 92,000 clones in the sample, 70% to 90% were seen once. This receptor was taken from a young woman. The sequenced sample consisted of peripheral blood mononuclear cells (PBMCs).

The CDR3 DNA follows: TGCGCCAGCAGCCAAAAAGGCCCACCAGTATCGAACACCGGGGAGCTGTTTTTT. This gives the protein CASSQKGPPVSNTGELFF. This sequence joins TRBV4-3 and TRBJ2-2; no firm D call. With 2 bases removed from V and 0 bases from J, the gap between germline ends came to 16 bases. The CDR3 loop spans 18 amino acids. The germline V gene has CDR1 LGHNA and CDR2 YSLEER.